The 19 T cell receptor beta chains below all came from one sample that was sequenced in a study of T cell repertoires in cytomegalovirus infection. One entry per CDR3 protein, called by TCRdb with MiXCR from the reads. The profile shows approximately 350,000 distinct CDR3 sequences, nearly 35% of them singletons. For these receptors, no antigen is known. The sequencing used cultured PBMCs, collected from culture after CMV antigen stimulation. Receptor source: a human donor in good health (CMV status not recorded). Some clones in this sample may be carry-over from other donors' samples.

The V and J genes are TRBV9 and TRBJ2-1, with 11 bases fitting TRBD2. Germline CDR1 SGDLS, CDR2 YYNGEE. This CDR3 spans 15 amino acids. V was pared by 3 bases and J by 5 bases, with 4 bases of the junction left unmatched. The CDR3 here is CASSDRLAGNNEQFF. The DNA of the CDR3 is TGTGCCAGCAGCGATCGACTAGCGGGAAACAATGAGCAGTTCTTC. The full variable domain, in which reference TRBV9 and TRBJ2-1 provide the parts outside the CDR3, is DSGVTQTPKHLITATGQRVTLRCSPRSGDLSVYWYQQSLDQGLQFLIQYYNGEERAKGNILERFSAQQFPDLHSELNLSSLELGDSALYFCASSDRLAGNNEQFFGPGTRLTVL.

The rearrangement uses TRBV5-6 and TRBJ1-5; 7 nucleotides align to TRBD1. This CDR3 spans 15 amino acids. With 4 bases clipped from V and 11 bases from J, the junction kept 15 bases outside the gene matches. Germline V CDR1 and CDR2: SGHDT, YYEEEE. For the CDR3, the DNA is TGTGCCAGCAGCAGCTGGTGGCAGGGGGACACGGCCCAGCATTTT. The encoded protein is CASSSWWQGDTAQHF.

The J gene is TRBJ2-1, the V gene TRBV6-1; the match to TRBD2 covers 16 bases. The CDR3 consists of 18 residues. Per germline, CDR1 MNHNS and CDR2 SASEGT. The V and J ends lost 7 bases and 7 bases, in that order; junction bases with no gene match: 13. CDR3 amino acids: CASTEGLAGGPGLNEQFF. CDR3 coding DNA: TGTGCCAGCACCGAGGGACTAGCGGGAGGGCCGGGTTTGAATGAGCAGTTCTTC.

V and J are TRBV4-1 and TRBJ2-7, with 9 positions matching TRBD2. V was clipped by 0 bases and J by 6 bases; unmatched bases: 9. The CDR3 contains 16 residues. Per the germline V gene, CDR1 is MGHRA and CDR2 is YSYEKL. This CDR3 is CASSQDNWLAGTEQYF. The CDR3 DNA reads TGCGCCAGCAGCCAAGATAACTGGCTAGCGGGAACCGAGCAGTACTTC.

This sequence joins TRBV7-2 and TRBJ1-1; no reliable D call. The CDR3 has 15 residues. The germline CDR1 and CDR2 sequences are SGHTA and FQGNSA. V dropped 3 bases and J dropped 2 bases, with 13 bases sitting between them. CDR3 in amino acids: CASSFGWAANTEAFF. The CDR3, as DNA: TGTGCCAGCAGCTTTGGTTGGGCGGCAAACACTGAAGCTTTCTTT.

With regard to this clonotype: Given a much more abundant clone one base away, this may be a read error. The CDR3 sequence is CASSFGGTQGPGMGGYTF. The CDR3 DNA is TGTGCCAGCAGCTTCGGAGGGACGCAGGGACCGGGAATGGGCGGCTACACCTTC. The V gene is TRBV7-2, the J gene TRBJ1-2, with a weak D call TRBD1 (5 bases). V lost 3 bases, J lost 8 bases, and 28 bases lay in between. The CDR3 extends over 18 amino acids. The germline CDR1 and CDR2 sequences are SGHTA and FQGNSA.

The V gene is TRBV19, the J gene TRBJ1-1; 10 positions match TRBD1. This CDR3 is 17 amino acids long. Per the germline V gene, CDR1 is LNHDA and CDR2 is SQIVND (reference sequence). Unmatched junction bases numbered 16, after V lost 9 bases and J lost 3 bases. The CDR3 region has the DNA TGTGCCAGCAAGGCCTCCCCGGGACAGGGGAGACACACTGAAGCTTTCTTT. Its protein is CASKASPGQGRHTEAFF. The full variable domain, in which reference TRBV19 and TRBJ1-1 provide the parts outside the CDR3, is DGGITQSPKYLFRKEGQNVTLSCEQNLNHDAMYWYRQDPGQGLRLIYYSQIVNDFQKGDIAEGYSVSREKKESFPLTVTSAQKNPTAFYLCASKASPGQGRHTEAFFGQGTRLTVV.

This clonotype was seen only a few times. The chain carries TRBV6-2 or TRBV6-3 and TRBJ2-1, with TRBD2 identical over 8 bases. This CDR3 is 15 amino acids long. V was pared by 4 bases and J by 13 bases, with 15 bases of the junction left unmatched. CDR1 is MNHEY and CDR2 is SVGEGT in the germline V gene. This chain's CDR3 is CASSWSLTGGPNQFF. The CDR3 nucleotides are TGTGCCAGCAGTTGGTCCTTAACGGGAGGGCCTAACCAGTTCTTC.

The chain uses TRBV5-6 and TRBJ2-3; D possibly corresponds to TRBD2 (5 bases). V shed 0 bases and J shed 2 bases, with 10 bases lying between them. Germline CDR1 is SGHDT and CDR2 is YYEEEE. The CDR3 is 15 residues long. In DNA form, the CDR3 reads TGTGCCAGCAGCTTGGAGCGGCGTTACACAGATACGCAGTATTTT. Residues: CASSLERRYTDTQYF.

This CDR3 is CGTGPRETQYF. CDR3 coding DNA: TGTGGGACGGGACCTAGGGAGACCCAGTACTTC. The chain joins TRBV7-6 to TRBJ2-5, with D possibly being TRBD1 or TRBD2 (5 bases each). This CDR3 comprises 11 residues. Germline CDR1 is SGHVS and CDR2 is FNYEAQ.

J is TRBJ2-3 and V is TRBV15; D could derive from TRBD1 or TRBD2 (5 bases each). With 1 base removed from V and 6 bases from J, the gap between germline ends came to 11 bases. Germline V lookup: CDR1 LNHNV, CDR2 YYDKDF (reference sequence). The CDR3 runs 14 residues. CDR3 DNA: TGTGCCACCAGCAGAGTGGACACTAGTGATACGCAGTATTTT. Residues: CATSRVDTSDTQYF.

The rearrangement links TRBV6-1 to TRBJ1-5; the D is unclear. CDR3 length: 14 amino acids. Germline CDR1 reads MNHNS; CDR2 reads SASEGT. V lost 2 bases to trimming and J lost 4 bases, with 9 bases between them. The CDR3 region is CASSEQLGNQPQHF. CDR3 DNA sequence: TGTGCCAGCAGTGAACAGCTGGGGAATCAGCCCCAGCATTTT.

This clonotype appeared many times. The chain couples TRBV7-6 to TRBJ2-2, with 7 bases that match TRBD2. CDR1 is SGHVS and CDR2 is FNYEAQ in the germline V gene. V gave up 4 bases and J gave up 7 bases; unmatched junction bases: 6. The CDR3 spans 14 residues. Written as DNA, the CDR3 is TGTGCCAGCAGCTATAAGCGGGACGGCGGGGAGCTGTTTTTT. It is translated as CASSYKRDGGELFF.

This chain links TRBV5-1 with TRBJ2-1; 11 bases agree with TRBD1. The V gene's germline CDR1 is SGHRS and CDR2 YFSETQ. The trim removed 3 bases at V and 0 bases at J, leaving 2 bases unmatched. The CDR3 length is 16 residues. The CDR3 reads CASSSGTGGSYNEQFF. In DNA form, the CDR3 reads TGCGCCAGCAGCTCGGGGACAGGGGGCTCCTACAATGAGCAGTTCTTC.

This clonotype was seen a few times. V gene TRBV11-2 combines with J gene TRBJ1-6; TRBD1 is a possible D gene (5 bases). The length of the CDR3 is 14 residues. The ends were cut back, 5 bases at V and 9 bases at J, with 14 bases in the middle. Germline V gene lookup returns CDR1 SGHAT and CDR2 FQNNGV. CDR3 DNA: TGTGCCAGCAGCCCCGATCAGGGATCTTCACCCCTCCACTTT. It codes for CASSPDQGSSPLHF.

This clonotype was picked up a small number of times. This chain joins TRBV12-3 or TRBV12-4 and TRBJ2-1; 13 nucleotides line up with TRBD2. V was pared by 5 bases and J by 9 bases, with 4 bases of the junction left unmatched. This CDR3 comprises 14 residues. The CDR3 here is CASSGLAGVSEQFF. In DNA form, the CDR3 reads TGTGCCAGCAGTGGACTAGCGGGAGTCAGTGAGCAGTTCTTC.

This clonotype has more than one count but fewer than ten. The CDR3 sequence: CASSFIVAVSSYEQYF. CDR3 in DNA: TGTGCCAGCAGTTTCATCGTAGCGGTAAGCTCCTACGAGCAGTACTTC. V is TRBV6-9 and J is TRBJ2-7; possibly TRBD2 for D (6 bases). Germline V lookup: CDR1 MNHGY, CDR2 SVAAGI. Trimming cost V 4 bases and J 0 bases, with 16 bases left between them. This CDR3 is 16 amino acids long.

This clonotype was recorded at least ten times. V gene TRBV7-2 combines with J gene TRBJ1-1, with D hard to call. V gave up 4 bases and J gave up 0 bases, with 6 bases separating them. This CDR3 is 13 amino acids long. Germline values: CDR1 SGHTA, CDR2 FQGNSA. The CDR3 coding sequence is TGTGCCAGCAGCTACGGTATGAACACTGAAGCTTTCTTT. Protein: CASSYGMNTEAFF. Together with reference TRBV7-2 and TRBJ1-1, the CDR3 gives the full variable domain: GAGVSQSPSNKVTEKGKDVELRCDPISGHTALYWYRQSLGQGLEFLIYFQGNSAPDKSGLPSDRFSAERTGGSVSTLTIQRTQQEDSAVYLCASSYGMNTEAFFGQGTRLTVV.

The table lists this clonotype with a few counts. J is TRBJ2-1 and V is TRBV4-2, with TRBD2 as a possible D gene (6 bases). The length of the CDR3 is 11 residues. Deletions cut 7 bases from V and 8 bases from J, with 9 bases between. The germline V gene has CDR1 LGHNA and CDR2 YNFKEQ. The chain's CDR3 is CASTGDYEQFF. Here the CDR3 DNA reads TGTGCCAGCACGGGGGATTATGAGCAGTTCTTC.